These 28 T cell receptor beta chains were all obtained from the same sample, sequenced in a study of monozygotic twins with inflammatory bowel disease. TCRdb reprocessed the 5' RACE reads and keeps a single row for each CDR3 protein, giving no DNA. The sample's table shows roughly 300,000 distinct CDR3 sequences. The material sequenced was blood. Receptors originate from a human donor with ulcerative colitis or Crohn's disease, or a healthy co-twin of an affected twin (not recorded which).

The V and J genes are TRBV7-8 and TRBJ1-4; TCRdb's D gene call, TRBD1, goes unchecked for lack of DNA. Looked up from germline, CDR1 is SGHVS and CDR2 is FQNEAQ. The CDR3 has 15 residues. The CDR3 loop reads CASSVSRTGGEKLFF.

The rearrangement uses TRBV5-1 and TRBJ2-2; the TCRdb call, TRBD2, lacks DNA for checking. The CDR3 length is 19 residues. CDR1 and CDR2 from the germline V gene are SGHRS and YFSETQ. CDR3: CASSLGIMRQRTNTGELFF.

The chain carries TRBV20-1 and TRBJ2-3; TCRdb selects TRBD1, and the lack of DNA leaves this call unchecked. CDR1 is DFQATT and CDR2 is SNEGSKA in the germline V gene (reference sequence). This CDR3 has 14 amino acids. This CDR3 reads CSARGGPSTDTQYF.

CDR3 sequence: CATSDPGGRQSDTQYF. The J gene is TRBJ2-3, the V gene TRBV24-1; with no DNA, the TCRdb D assignment of TRBD1 cannot be verified. This CDR3 comprises 16 residues. The germline gives CDR1 KGHDR, CDR2 SFDVKD.

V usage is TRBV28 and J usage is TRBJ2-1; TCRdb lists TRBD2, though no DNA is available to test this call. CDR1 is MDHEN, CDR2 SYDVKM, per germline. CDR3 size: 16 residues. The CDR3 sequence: CASSLTLAGAVNEQFF.

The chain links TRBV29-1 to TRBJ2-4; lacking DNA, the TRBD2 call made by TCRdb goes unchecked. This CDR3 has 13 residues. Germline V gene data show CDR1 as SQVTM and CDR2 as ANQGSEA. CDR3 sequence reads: CSVPLAGGSFQYF.

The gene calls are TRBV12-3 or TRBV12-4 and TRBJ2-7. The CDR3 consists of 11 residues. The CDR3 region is CASSRGPEQYF.

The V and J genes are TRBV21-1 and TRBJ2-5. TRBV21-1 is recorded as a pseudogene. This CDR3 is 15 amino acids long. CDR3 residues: CASSKAPRGQETQYF.

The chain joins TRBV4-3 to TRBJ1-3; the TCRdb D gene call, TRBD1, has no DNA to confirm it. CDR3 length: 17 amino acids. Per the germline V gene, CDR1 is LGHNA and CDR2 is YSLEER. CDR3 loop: CASSQDPDRYSGNTIYF.

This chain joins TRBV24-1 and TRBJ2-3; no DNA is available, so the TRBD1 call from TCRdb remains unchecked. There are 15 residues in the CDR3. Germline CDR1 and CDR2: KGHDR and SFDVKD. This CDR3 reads CATSDGQISTDTQYF.

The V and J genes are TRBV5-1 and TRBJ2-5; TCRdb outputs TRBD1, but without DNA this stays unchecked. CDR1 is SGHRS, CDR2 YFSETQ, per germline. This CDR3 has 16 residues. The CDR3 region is CASSTQGAQGTETQYF.

The CDR3 loop is CASSEAHGLAGGRNEQFF. This sequence joins TRBV6-1 and TRBJ2-1; the TRBD2 assignment by TCRdb is unverifiable without DNA. This CDR3 contains 18 residues. CDR1 and CDR2 (germline): MNHNS, SASEGT.

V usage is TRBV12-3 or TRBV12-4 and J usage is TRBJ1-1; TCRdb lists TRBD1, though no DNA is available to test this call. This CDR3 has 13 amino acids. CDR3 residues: CASSFRGSTEAFF.

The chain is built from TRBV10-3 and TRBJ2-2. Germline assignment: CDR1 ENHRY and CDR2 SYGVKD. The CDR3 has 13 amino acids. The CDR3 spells CAITQTVTGELFF.

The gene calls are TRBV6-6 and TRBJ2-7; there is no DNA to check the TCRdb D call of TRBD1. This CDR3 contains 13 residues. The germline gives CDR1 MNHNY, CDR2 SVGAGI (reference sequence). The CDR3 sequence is CASGRSSSYEQYF.

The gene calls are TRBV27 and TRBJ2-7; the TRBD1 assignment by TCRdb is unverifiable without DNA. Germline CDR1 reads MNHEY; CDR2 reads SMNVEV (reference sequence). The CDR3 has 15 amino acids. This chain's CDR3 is CASSLSGREGYEQYF.

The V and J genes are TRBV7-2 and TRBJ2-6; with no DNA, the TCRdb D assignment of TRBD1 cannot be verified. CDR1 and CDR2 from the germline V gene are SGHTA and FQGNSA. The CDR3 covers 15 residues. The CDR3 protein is CASSLGANGANVLTF.

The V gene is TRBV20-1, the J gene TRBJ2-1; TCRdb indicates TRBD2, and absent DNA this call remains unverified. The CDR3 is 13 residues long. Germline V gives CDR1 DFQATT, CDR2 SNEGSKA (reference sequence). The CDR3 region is CSARSGSYNEQFF.

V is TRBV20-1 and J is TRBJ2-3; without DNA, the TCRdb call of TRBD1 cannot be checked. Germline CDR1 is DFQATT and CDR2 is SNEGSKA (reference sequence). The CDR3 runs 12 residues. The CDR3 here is CSASAPTDTQYF.

This CDR3 is CASSYLGLAGGSSYNEQFF. The chain links TRBV2 to TRBJ2-1; TCRdb selects TRBD2, and the lack of DNA leaves this call unchecked. This CDR3 comprises 19 residues. Per the germline V gene, CDR1 is SNHLY and CDR2 is FYNNEI.

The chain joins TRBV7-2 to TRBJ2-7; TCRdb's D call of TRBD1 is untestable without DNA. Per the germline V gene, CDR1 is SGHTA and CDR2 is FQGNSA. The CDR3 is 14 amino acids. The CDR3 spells CASSLSGIPGEQYF.

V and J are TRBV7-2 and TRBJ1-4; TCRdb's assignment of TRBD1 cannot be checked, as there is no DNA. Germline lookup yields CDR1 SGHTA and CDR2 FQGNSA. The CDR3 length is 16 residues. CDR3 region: CASSFYGTGANEKLFF.

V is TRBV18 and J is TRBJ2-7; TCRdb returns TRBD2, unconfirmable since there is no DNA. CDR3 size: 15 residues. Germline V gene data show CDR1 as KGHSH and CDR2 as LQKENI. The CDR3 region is CASSPPGSGMNEQYF.

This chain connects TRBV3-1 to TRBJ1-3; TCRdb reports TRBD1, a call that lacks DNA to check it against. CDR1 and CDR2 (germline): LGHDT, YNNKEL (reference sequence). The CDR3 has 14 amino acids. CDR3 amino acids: CASSQAGTGNTIYF.

This CDR3 reads CASSPRQGRNGELFF. The V gene is TRBV5-1, the J gene TRBJ2-2; the D call of TRBD1 rests on TCRdb alone, since no DNA is present to check it. Germline assignment: CDR1 SGHRS and CDR2 YFSETQ. This CDR3 contains 15 residues. The entire variable domain, with the rest obtained from reference TRBV5-1 and TRBJ2-2, is as follows: KAGVTQTPRYLIKTRGQQVTLSCSPISGHRSVSWYQQTPGQGLQFLFEYFSETQRNKGNFPGRFSGRQFSNSRSEMNVSTLELGDSALYLCASSPRQGRNGELFFGEGSRLTVL.

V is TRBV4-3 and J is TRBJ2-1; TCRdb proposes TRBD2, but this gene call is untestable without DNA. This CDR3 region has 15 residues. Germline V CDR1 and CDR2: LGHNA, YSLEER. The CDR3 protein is CASSQGTSDYNEQFF.

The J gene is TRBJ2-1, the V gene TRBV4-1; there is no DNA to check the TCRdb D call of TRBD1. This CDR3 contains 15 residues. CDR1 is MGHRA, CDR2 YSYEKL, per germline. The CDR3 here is CASSNRGLGFEEQFF.

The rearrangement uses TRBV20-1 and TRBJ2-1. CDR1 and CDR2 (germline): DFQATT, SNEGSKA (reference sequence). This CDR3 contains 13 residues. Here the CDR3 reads CSARGSYDNEQFF.